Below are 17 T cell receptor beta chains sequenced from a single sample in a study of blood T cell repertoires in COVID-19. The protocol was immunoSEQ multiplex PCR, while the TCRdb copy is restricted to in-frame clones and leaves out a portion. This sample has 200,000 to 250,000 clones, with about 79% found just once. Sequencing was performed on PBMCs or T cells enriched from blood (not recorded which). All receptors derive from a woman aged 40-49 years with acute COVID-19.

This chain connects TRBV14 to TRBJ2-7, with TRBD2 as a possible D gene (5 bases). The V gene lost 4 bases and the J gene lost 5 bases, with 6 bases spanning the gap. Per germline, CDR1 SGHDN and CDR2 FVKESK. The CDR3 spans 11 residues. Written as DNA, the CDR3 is TGTGCCAGCAGCCCGGGGAACGAGCAGTACTTC. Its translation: CASSPGNEQYF.

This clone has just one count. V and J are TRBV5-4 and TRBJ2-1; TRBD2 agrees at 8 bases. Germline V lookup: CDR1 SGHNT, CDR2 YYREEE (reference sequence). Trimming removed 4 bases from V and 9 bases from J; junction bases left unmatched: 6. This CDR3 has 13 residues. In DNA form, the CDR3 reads TGTGCCAGCAGCGAGGGACTAGGGATTGAGCAGTTCTTC. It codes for CASSEGLGIEQFF.

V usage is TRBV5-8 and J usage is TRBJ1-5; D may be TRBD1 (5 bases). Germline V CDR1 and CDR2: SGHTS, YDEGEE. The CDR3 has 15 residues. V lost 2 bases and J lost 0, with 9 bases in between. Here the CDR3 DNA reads TGTGCCAGCAGCTTTAAGCAGGGTAGCAATCAGCCCCAGCATTTT. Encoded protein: CASSFKQGSNQPQHF.

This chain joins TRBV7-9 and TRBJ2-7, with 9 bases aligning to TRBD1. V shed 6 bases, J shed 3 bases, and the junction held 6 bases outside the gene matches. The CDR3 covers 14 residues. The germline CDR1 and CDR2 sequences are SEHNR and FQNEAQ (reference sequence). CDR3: CASRLGQGNYEQYF. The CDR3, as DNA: TGTGCCAGCAGACTTGGACAGGGGAACTACGAGCAGTACTTC.

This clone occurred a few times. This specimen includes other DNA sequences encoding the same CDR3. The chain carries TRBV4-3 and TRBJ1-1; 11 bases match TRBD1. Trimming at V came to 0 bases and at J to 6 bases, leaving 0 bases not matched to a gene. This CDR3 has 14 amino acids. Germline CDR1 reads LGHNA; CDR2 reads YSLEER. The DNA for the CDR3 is TGCGCCAGCAGCCAAGAGGGACAGGGGGCTGAAGCTTTCTTT. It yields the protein CASSQEGQGAEAFF.

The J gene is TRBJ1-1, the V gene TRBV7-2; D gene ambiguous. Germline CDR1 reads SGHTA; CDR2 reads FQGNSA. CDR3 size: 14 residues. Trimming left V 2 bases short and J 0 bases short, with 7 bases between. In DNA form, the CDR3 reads TGTGCCAGCAGCTTACTCGGGGTGAACACTGAAGCTTTCTTT. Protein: CASSLLGVNTEAFF.

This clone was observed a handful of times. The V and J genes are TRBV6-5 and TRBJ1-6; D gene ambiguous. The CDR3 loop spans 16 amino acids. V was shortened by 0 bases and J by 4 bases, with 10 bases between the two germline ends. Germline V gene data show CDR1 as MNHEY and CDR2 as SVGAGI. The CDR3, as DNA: TGTGCCAGCAGTTACTCGCCGGTTGCTTATAATTCACCCCTCCACTTT. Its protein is CASSYSPVAYNSPLHF.

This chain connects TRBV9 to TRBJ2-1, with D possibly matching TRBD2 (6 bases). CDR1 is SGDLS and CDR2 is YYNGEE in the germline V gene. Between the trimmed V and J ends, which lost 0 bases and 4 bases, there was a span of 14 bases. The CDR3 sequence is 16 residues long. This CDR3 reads CASSVVGSGLYNEQFF. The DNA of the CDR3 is TGTGCCAGCAGCGTAGTGGGTAGCGGCTTATACAATGAGCAGTTCTTC.

CDR3 coding DNA: TGTGCCTGGAGTCTGGGGCGGCCTATCCATCAGCCCCAGCATTTT. It specifies CAWSLGRPIHQPQHF. The chain has TRBV30 and TRBJ1-5, with D possibly being TRBD1 (5 bases). Trimming removed 2 bases from V and 5 bases from J, with 16 bases in between. This CDR3 contains 15 residues. CDR1 GTSNPN and CDR2 SVGIG come from the germline V gene (reference sequence).

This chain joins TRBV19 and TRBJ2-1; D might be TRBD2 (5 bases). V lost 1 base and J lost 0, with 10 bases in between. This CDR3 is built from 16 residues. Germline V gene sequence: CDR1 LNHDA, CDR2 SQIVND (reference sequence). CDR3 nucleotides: TGTGCCAGTAGTATAGGCGGGTACAGCTCCTACAATGAGCAGTTCTTC. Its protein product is CASSIGGYSSYNEQFF.

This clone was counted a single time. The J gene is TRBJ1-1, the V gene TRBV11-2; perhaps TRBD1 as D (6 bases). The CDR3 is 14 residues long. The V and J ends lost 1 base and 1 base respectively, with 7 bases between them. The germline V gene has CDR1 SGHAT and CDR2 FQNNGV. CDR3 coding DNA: TGTGCCAGCAGCTTAGTCAGGGGGAACACTGAAGCTTTCTTT. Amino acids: CASSLVRGNTEAFF.

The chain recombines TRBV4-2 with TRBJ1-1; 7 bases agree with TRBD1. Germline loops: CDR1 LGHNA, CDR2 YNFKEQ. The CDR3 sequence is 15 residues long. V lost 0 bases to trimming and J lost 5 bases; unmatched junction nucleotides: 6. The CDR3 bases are TGTGCCAGCAGCCAAGAATCGAGACAGGGTACTGAAGCTTTCTTT. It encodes CASSQESRQGTEAFF.

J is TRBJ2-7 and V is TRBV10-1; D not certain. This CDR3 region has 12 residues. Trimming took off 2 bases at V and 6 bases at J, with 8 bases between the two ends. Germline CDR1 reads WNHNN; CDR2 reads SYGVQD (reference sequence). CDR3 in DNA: TGCGCCAGCAGTGAGGGAACTACCGAGCAGTACTTC. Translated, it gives CASSEGTTEQYF.

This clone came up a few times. The CDR3 nucleotides read TGTGCCAGCAGCCCATCTAGCTCTCCCGGGAATGAGCAGTTCTTC. Amino acids: CASSPSSSPGNEQFF. The rearrangement links TRBV7-2 to TRBJ2-1; the D gene is possibly TRBD2 (5 bases). Germline values: CDR1 SGHTA, CDR2 FQGNSA. Trimming shortened V by 5 bases and J by 7 bases, and 18 bases separated the two germline ends. This CDR3 is built from 15 residues.

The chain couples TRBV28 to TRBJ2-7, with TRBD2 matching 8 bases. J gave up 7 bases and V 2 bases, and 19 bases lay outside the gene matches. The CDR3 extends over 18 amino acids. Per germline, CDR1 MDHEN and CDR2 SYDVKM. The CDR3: CASSLHFPTERETEEQYF. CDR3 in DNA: TGTGCCAGCAGTTTACACTTCCCGACCGAGCGGGAGACGGAAGAGCAGTACTTC.

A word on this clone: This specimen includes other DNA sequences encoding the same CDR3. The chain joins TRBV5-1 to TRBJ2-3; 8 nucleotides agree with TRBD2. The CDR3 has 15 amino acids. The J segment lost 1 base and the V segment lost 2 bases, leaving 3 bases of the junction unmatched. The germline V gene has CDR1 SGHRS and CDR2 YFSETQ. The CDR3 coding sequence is TGCGCCAGCAGCTTTACCGGGGGGGGCACAGATACGCAGTATTTT. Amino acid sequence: CASSFTGGGTDTQYF.

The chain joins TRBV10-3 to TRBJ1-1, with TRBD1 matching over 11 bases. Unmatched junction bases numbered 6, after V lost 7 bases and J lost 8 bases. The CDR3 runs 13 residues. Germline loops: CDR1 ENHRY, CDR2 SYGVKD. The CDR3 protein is CAITGTGGGEAFF. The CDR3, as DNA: TGTGCCATCACCGGGACAGGGGGAGGGGAAGCTTTCTTT.